One sample yielded the 17 T cell receptor beta chains listed below, sequenced in a study of cytomegalovirus exposure and HLA in healthy donors. The PCR used 60 Vbeta and 13 Jbeta primers. Sequencing was performed with immunoSEQ multiplex PCR; in TCRdb, only in-frame clones are kept and a portion is missing. The table shows some 140,000 clones, with about 80% occurring only once. Sequencing input: PBMCs. The receptor source for this set is a male donor in good health and CMV-seropositive.

This sequence joins TRBV4-1 and TRBJ1-5; 9 bases fit TRBD1. V dropped 4 bases and J dropped 5; count of bases not matched to a gene: 6. This CDR3 comprises 15 residues. Germline assignment: CDR1 MGHRA and CDR2 YSYEKL. CDR3 in DNA: TGCGCCAGCAGCCGAATCACAGGGGGCGATCAGCCCCAGCATTTT. It specifies CASSRITGGDQPQHF.

The chain recombines TRBV10-3 with TRBJ1-2, with unresolved D. CDR1 ENHRY and CDR2 SYGVKD come from the germline V gene. V was cut by 4 bases and J by 3 bases, with 3 bases left in between. This CDR3 is built from 11 residues. CDR3 region: CAISGDYGYTF. The CDR3 DNA sequence: TGTGCCATCAGTGGAGACTATGGCTACACCTTC.

This chain joins TRBV5-1 and TRBJ2-1; D perhaps matches TRBD2 (6 bases). V lost 4 bases and J 0 bases, leaving 14 bases between the germline ends. CDR1 is SGHRS and CDR2 is YFSETQ in the germline V gene. The CDR3 extends over 16 amino acids. This CDR3 is CASSKGGMSSYNEQFF. CDR3 DNA sequence: TGCGCCAGCAGCAAAGGCGGGATGAGCTCCTACAATGAGCAGTTCTTC. Supplemented by reference TRBV5-1 and TRBJ2-1, the full variable domain reads KAGVTQTPRYLIKTRGQQVTLSCSPISGHRSVSWYQQTPGQGLQFLFEYFSETQRNKGNFPGRFSGRQFSNSRSEMNVSTLELGDSALYLCASSKGGMSSYNEQFFGPGTRLTVL.

The V gene is TRBV27, the J gene TRBJ2-2, with D possibly being TRBD2 (5 bases). This CDR3 comprises 14 residues. Germline loops: CDR1 MNHEY, CDR2 SMNVEV (reference sequence). The V and J ends lost 5 bases and 5 bases respectively, with 12 bases between them. CDR3 coding DNA: TGTGCCAGCAGTCCTGAGCTAGCTACCGGGGAGCTGTTTTTT. Translation gives CASSPELATGELFF.

CDR3 protein: CASSYSERNQQYF. For the CDR3, the DNA is TGTGCCAGCAGTTACTCGGAGCGGAACCAGCAGTACTTC. This rearrangement joins TRBV6-5 to TRBJ2-7; D might be TRBD2 (5 bases). Germline V gene data show CDR1 as MNHEY and CDR2 as SVGAGI. Trimming stripped 0 bases from V and 8 bases from J, with 11 bases between. The CDR3 contains 13 residues.

This clone occurred a few times. The J gene is TRBJ1-4, the V gene TRBV2; D not resolved. Germline loops: CDR1 SNHLY, CDR2 FYNNEI. This CDR3 region has 15 residues. V gave up 5 bases and J gave up 0 bases, with 10 bases separating them. The CDR3 nucleotides read TGTGCCAGCAGTATTGGTACGGCAACTAATGAAAAACTGTTTTTT. Its translation is CASSIGTATNEKLFF.

The V gene is TRBV4-2, the J gene TRBJ1-5, with 8 bases that match TRBD1. Germline V gene data show CDR1 as LGHNA and CDR2 as YNFKEQ. Losses at the gene ends were 4 bases for V and 2 bases for J; bases not matched to a gene: 7. CDR3 length equals 16 residues. This CDR3 reads CASSLAQDRGNQPQHF. The CDR3 DNA is TGTGCCAGCAGCCTAGCCCAGGACAGGGGCAATCAGCCCCAGCATTTT.

J is TRBJ1-2 and V is TRBV4-3; TRBD1 might be the D (6 bases). CDR3 length equals 19 residues. Germline V gene data show CDR1 as LGHNA and CDR2 as YSLEER. The V end was cut by 1 base, the J end by 1 base, with 22 bases between. The CDR3 DNA is TGCGCCAGCAGCCAAGCATTCATGGCAGGGGTAAATGATAACTATGGCTACACCTTC. Translation: CASSQAFMAGVNDNYGYTF.

The chain links TRBV6-5 to TRBJ1-2, with 8 positions matching TRBD1. The CDR3 consists of 15 residues. V dropped 5 bases and J dropped 4; count of bases not matched to a gene: 9. CDR1 is MNHEY and CDR2 is SVGAGI in the germline V gene. CDR3 DNA sequence: TGTGCCAGCAGTATCGTGAAGACAGGGGTCTATGGCTACACCTTC. Translated, it gives CASSIVKTGVYGYTF.

The V call is TRBV4-3, the J call TRBJ2-3, with 8 nucleotides matching TRBD1. V lost 1 base, J lost 3 bases, and 9 bases stayed unmatched. Germline-derived CDR1 and CDR2 are LGHNA and YSLEER. This CDR3 contains 17 residues. The CDR3 here is CASSQAQGAGRTDTQYF. CDR3 bases: TGCGCCAGCAGCCAAGCTCAGGGGGCGGGAAGGACAGATACGCAGTATTTT.

The chain is built from TRBV2 and TRBJ1-2; perhaps TRBD1 as D (5 bases). The CDR3 length is 15 residues. Germline CDR1 is SNHLY and CDR2 is FYNNEI. V lost 6 bases and J 3 bases, leaving 17 bases between the germline ends. The CDR3 DNA reads TGTGCCAGCAGACCCGCTACGACAGCCTACTATGGCTACACCTTC. Residues: CASRPATTAYYGYTF.

The J gene is TRBJ2-7, the V gene TRBV19; tentative D call: TRBD1 (5 bases). The CDR3 contains 14 residues. Trimming removed 5 bases at V and 1 base at J, with 12 bases between. Germline-derived CDR1 and CDR2 are LNHDA and SQIVND (reference sequence). The CDR3 protein is CASSGWGGSYEQYF. The DNA of the CDR3 is TGTGCCAGTAGTGGCTGGGGCGGTTCCTACGAGCAGTACTTC.

V gene TRBV27 combines with J gene TRBJ2-3, with 14 bases aligning to TRBD2. There are 19 residues in the CDR3. CDR1 is MNHEY, CDR2 SMNVEV, per germline (reference sequence). V was pared by 5 bases and J by 1 base, with 11 bases of the junction left unmatched. Written as DNA, the CDR3 is TGTGCCAGCAGTATAACCGGGACTAGCGGGAGTATGGGCACAGATACGCAGTATTTT. Protein: CASSITGTSGSMGTDTQYF.

The chain recombines TRBV14 with TRBJ2-3; 10 nucleotides match TRBD2. This CDR3 region has 16 residues. Germline CDR1 reads SGHDN; CDR2 reads FVKESK. Germline trimming cut 4 bases from V and 4 bases from J; bases unmatched to any gene: 8. CDR3 bases: TGTGCCAGCAGCCCAGAGAGGAGCGGGAGGGCAGATACGCAGTATTTT. Its protein is CASSPERSGRADTQYF. Based on the CDR3 plus reference TRBV14 and TRBJ2-3, the full variable domain is EAGVTQFPSHSVIEKGQTVTLRCDPISGHDNLYWYRRVMGKEIKFLLHFVKESKQDESGMPNNRFLAERTGGTYSTLKVQPAELEDSGVYFCASSPERSGRADTQYFGPGTRLTVL.

The chain links TRBV19 to TRBJ2-2; possible D gene TRBD1, 6 bases. CDR3 size: 16 residues. CDR1 is LNHDA and CDR2 is SQIVND in the germline V gene (reference sequence). The V end was cut by 8 bases, the J end by 5 bases, with 21 bases between. CDR3 in DNA: TGTGCCAGTTGGGCCCGTCAGGGGCGCTGGACCGGGGAGCTGTTTTTT. This codes for CASWARQGRWTGELFF. The whole variable domain, remainder taken from reference TRBV19 and TRBJ2-2, is DGGITQSPKYLFRKEGQNVTLSCEQNLNHDAMYWYRQDPGQGLRLIYYSQIVNDFQKGDIAEGYSVSREKKESFPLTVTSAQKNPTAFYLCASWARQGRWTGELFFGEGSRLTVL.

The count of this clone is one. The V call is TRBV29-1, the J call TRBJ2-1; 8 bases are a match to TRBD2. CDR1 and CDR2 (germline): SQVTM, ANQGSEA. Losses at the gene ends were 7 bases for V and 1 base for J; bases not matched to a gene: 9. The CDR3 runs to 15 residues. The CDR3: CSAGIRGGSYNEQFF. The CDR3, as DNA: TGCAGCGCAGGGATCCGGGGGGGATCCTACAATGAGCAGTTCTTC.

This clone turned up a few times. The V and J genes are TRBV5-6 and TRBJ1-3; TRBD1 matches at 7 bases. Germline CDR1 and CDR2: SGHDT and YYEEEE. The length of the CDR3 is 15 residues. After removal of 3 bases from V and 0 bases from J, the junction contained 3 bases not matched to a gene. The CDR3 loop is CASSSGQVSGNTIYF. CDR3 sequence (DNA): TGTGCCAGCAGCTCCGGACAGGTCTCTGGAAACACCATATATTTT.